The 24 T cell receptor beta chains below come from one sample, sequenced in a study of shared clonotypes between healthy human individuals. Sequenced by immunoSEQ multiplex PCR; TCRdb stores in-frame clones only, minus some. Here the sample spans around 980,000 clones, roughly 74% being singletons. Sequencing input: memory CD4+ T cells from PBMCs. Documented subset: CD45RA-negative fraction. All receptors come from a man younger than 30 in good health. Some clones in this sample may be carry-over from other donors' samples.

The V and J genes are TRBV2 and TRBJ1-6; 10 bases align to TRBD1. Trimming cost V 4 bases and J 8 bases; bases outside gene matches: 5. The CDR3 loop spans 15 amino acids. Germline V lookup: CDR1 SNHLY, CDR2 FYNNEI. The CDR3 coding sequence is TGTGCCAGCAGTGCTAGACAGGGGGCAGATTCACCCCTCCACTTT. This translates into CASSARQGADSPLHF.

V usage is TRBV5-8 and J usage is TRBJ2-2, with 11 positions matching TRBD2. CDR1 is SGHTS and CDR2 is YDEGEE in the germline V gene. The CDR3 runs 18 residues. Losses at the gene ends were 4 bases for V and 0 bases for J; bases not matched to a gene: 8. CDR3 coding DNA: TGTGCCAGCAGCCTAGCGGGGGGTCTTAGTACGAACACCGGGGAGCTGTTTTTT. Amino acids: CASSLAGGLSTNTGELFF.

This rearrangement joins TRBV5-1 to TRBJ2-3, with TRBD2 matching 15 bases. V was clipped by 5 bases and J by 6 bases; unmatched bases: 7. The CDR3 extends over 16 amino acids. Germline V gene data show CDR1 as SGHRS and CDR2 as YFSETQ. The CDR3 DNA follows: TGCGCCAGCAGACCTGGACTAGCGGGAGGGTGGGATACGCAGTATTTT. It codes for CASRPGLAGGWDTQYF.

The chain recombines TRBV29-1 with TRBJ2-7, with a weak D call TRBD1 (8 bases). The germline CDR1 and CDR2 sequences are SQVTM and ANQGSEA. The CDR3 loop spans 15 amino acids. Between the trimmed V and J ends, which lost 4 bases and 6 bases, there was a span of 22 bases. CDR3 nucleotide sequence: TGCAGCGTTGTCCCTAATGGACAGGGCGGGGGCGAGCAGTACTTC. Its translation is CSVVPNGQGGGEQYF.

The rearrangement joins TRBV5-5 to TRBJ1-5, with D hard to call. Trimming left V 2 bases short and J 0 bases short, with 6 bases between. Germline CDR1 and CDR2: SGHKS and YYEKEE (reference sequence). There are 14 residues in the CDR3. CDR3 bases: TGTGCCAGCAGCTTTGCCGATAGCAATCAGCCCCAGCATTTT. This codes for CASSFADSNQPQHF.

For this clone: This may come from a read error, since a much larger clone is one base off. This sample includes further DNA sequences coding for the same CDR3. The genes are TRBV30 and TRBJ1-6, with D maybe TRBD1 (6 bases). The CDR3 has 13 residues. The germline V gene has CDR1 GTSNPN and CDR2 SVGIG (reference sequence). CDR3 DNA: TGTGCCTGGAGTTGGGCAGGGGATTCGCCCCTCCACTTT. It is translated as CAWSWAGDSPLHF.

This rearrangement joins TRBV19 to TRBJ1-5; no definite D call. Trimming removed 1 base at V and 7 bases at J, with 8 bases between. This CDR3 is built from 13 residues. Germline V gene lookup returns CDR1 LNHDA and CDR2 SQIVND (reference sequence). The chain's CDR3 is CASSIVPGQPQHF. CDR3 in DNA: TGTGCCAGTAGTATAGTTCCCGGCCAGCCCCAGCATTTT.

The chain joins TRBV6-6 to TRBJ2-7; 12 bases line up with TRBD2. V lost 10 bases, J lost 0 bases, and 4 bases stayed unmatched. Germline V gives CDR1 MNHNY, CDR2 SVGAGI (reference sequence). This CDR3 has 14 amino acids. CDR3 nucleotide sequence: TGTGCCACCAAGACTAGCGGGAGCTCCTACGAGCAGTACTTC. Encoded protein: CATKTSGSSYEQYF.

The rearrangement joins TRBV28 to TRBJ1-5; 8 bases match TRBD1. Germline V gene data show CDR1 as MDHEN and CDR2 as SYDVKM. The V segment lost 3 bases and the J segment 3 bases; nucleotides outside the gene matches: 10. The CDR3 runs 17 residues. This CDR3 is CASSFSEQGVPNQPQHF. CDR3 sequence (DNA): TGTGCCAGCAGTTTCTCTGAACAGGGGGTTCCCAATCAGCCCCAGCATTTT.

CDR3: CASSSEITSAGIQYF. The CDR3 DNA is TGCGCCAGCAGCTCCGAAATAACTAGCGCTGGCATTCAGTACTTC. This chain joins TRBV5-1 and TRBJ2-4; TRBD2 matches at 7 bases. Germline CDR1 reads SGHRS; CDR2 reads YFSETQ. The trim removed 3 bases at V and 9 bases at J, leaving 12 bases unmatched. This CDR3 contains 15 residues.

The chain uses TRBV11-2 and TRBJ1-2; D gene uncertain. The CDR3 is made up of 12 amino acids. Germline values: CDR1 SGHAT, CDR2 FQNNGV. The V gene lost 5 bases and the J gene lost 4 bases, with 8 bases spanning the gap. For the CDR3, the DNA is TGTGCCAGCAGCGGGAGTGGCTATGGCTACACCTTC. Translation: CASSGSGYGYTF.

The chain is built from TRBV10-1 and TRBJ2-5; 7 positions agree with TRBD1. Losses at the gene ends were 0 bases for V and 3 bases for J; bases not matched to a gene: 1. The CDR3 totals 14 residues. CDR1 WNHNN and CDR2 SYGVQD come from the germline V gene (reference sequence). CDR3 in DNA: TGCGCCAGCAGTGAGTCAGGGGGCGAAGAGACCCAGTACTTC. Protein product: CASSESGGEETQYF.

J is TRBJ1-1 and V is TRBV6-1; D remains unclear. The CDR3 extends over 15 amino acids. Trimming cost V 6 bases and J 0 bases, with 14 bases left between them. The germline V gene encodes CDR1 MNHNS and CDR2 SASEGT. This CDR3 reads CASRGWLPMNTEAFF. CDR3 nucleotide sequence: TGTGCCAGCAGGGGATGGCTTCCCATGAACACTGAAGCTTTCTTT.

This chain connects TRBV5-4 to TRBJ1-5, with TRBD1 as a possible D gene (6 bases). Germline V gene sequence: CDR1 SGHNT, CDR2 YYREEE (reference sequence). The CDR3 sequence is 15 residues long. V was clipped by 4 bases and J by 5 bases, with 16 bases between them. CDR3 DNA sequence: TGTGCCAGCAGCCAAGATGAGGGGGGCCATCAGCCCCAGCATTTT. Amino acid sequence: CASSQDEGGHQPQHF.

The chain carries TRBV7-2 and TRBJ1-2; D unclear. Germline V CDR1 and CDR2: SGHTA, FQGNSA. Trimming left V 5 bases short and J 7 bases short, with 17 bases between. The CDR3 has 14 amino acids. The CDR3 DNA follows: TGTGCCAGCAGCACAGAGCCAGTCGACGGTGGCTACACCTTC. It yields the protein CASSTEPVDGGYTF. Complete variable domain (other parts from reference TRBV7-2 and TRBJ1-2): GAGVSQSPSNKVTEKGKDVELRCDPISGHTALYWYRQSLGQGLEFLIYFQGNSAPDKSGLPSDRFSAERTGGSVSTLTIQRTQQEDSAVYLCASSTEPVDGGYTFGSGTRLTVV.

This clone appeared once. The CDR3: CASSLGDTYNEQFF. CDR3 sequence (DNA): TGTGCCAGCAGCTTAGGGGACACCTACAATGAGCAGTTCTTC. V is TRBV11-2 and J is TRBJ2-1; the D gene is possibly TRBD1 (6 bases). This CDR3 is 14 amino acids long. The V gene lost 1 base and the J gene lost 2 bases, with 6 bases spanning the gap. The germline V gene encodes CDR1 SGHAT and CDR2 FQNNGV. The full variable domain, completed using reference TRBV11-2 and TRBJ2-1, is EAGVAQSPRYKIIEKRQSVAFWCNPISGHATLYWYQQILGQGPKLLIQFQNNGVVDDSQLPKDRFSAERLKGVDSTLKIQPAKLEDSAVYLCASSLGDTYNEQFFGPGTRLTVL.

With respect to this clone: Other DNA sequences in this specimen translate into the identical CDR3. The chain combines TRBV28 with TRBJ1-2; D gene ambiguous. The V end was cut by 2 bases, the J end by 5 bases, with 12 bases between. Germline V CDR1 and CDR2: MDHEN, SYDVKM. The CDR3 runs 14 residues. CDR3 sequence (DNA): TGTGCCAGCAGTTTAGAAGGCAGACTATATGGCTACACCTTC. Protein product: CASSLEGRLYGYTF.

The chain links TRBV18 to TRBJ2-2; TRBD2 agrees at 8 bases. The trim removed 5 bases at V and 1 base at J, leaving 15 bases unmatched. The CDR3 extends over 19 amino acids. CDR1 is KGHSH, CDR2 LQKENI, per germline. The CDR3 sequence is CASSDGLAYLGENTGELFF. The CDR3, as DNA: TGTGCCAGCTCAGATGGACTAGCCTACCTTGGCGAGAACACCGGGGAGCTGTTTTTT. Full variable domain (missing parts from reference TRBV18 and TRBJ2-2): NAGVMQNPRHLVRRRGQEARLRCSPMKGHSHVYWYRQLPEEGLKFMVYLQKENIIDESGMPKERFSAEFPKEGPSILRIQQVVRGDSAAYFCASSDGLAYLGENTGELFFGEGSRLTVL.

Regarding this clone: Relative to the germline gene, one junction end is altered; a read error may explain this. The rearrangement uses TRBV5-6 and TRBJ2-7; 12 nucleotides line up with TRBD2. CDR1 and CDR2 from the germline V gene are SGHDT and YYEEEE. This CDR3 spans 19 amino acids. DNA of the CDR3: TGTGCCAGCACCTTGAACAGCAGACGGACTAGCGGGATGAGCAACGAGCAGTACTTC. Translated, it gives CASTLNSRRTSGMSNEQYF.

The V and J genes are TRBV30 and TRBJ2-1; D is possibly TRBD2 (5 bases). Looked up from germline, CDR1 is GTSNPN and CDR2 is SVGIG (reference sequence). V was pared by 0 bases and J by 6 bases, with 18 bases between. The CDR3 totals 16 residues. The CDR3 bases are TGTGCCTGGAGTGTACGGGGAGCGAGGTCTCTCAATGAGCAGTTCTTC. Protein product: CAWSVRGARSLNEQFF.

The CDR3 bases are TGTGCCTGGACCCACCTTAGCTCCTACAATGAGCAGTTCTTC. Translation gives CAWTHLSSYNEQFF. The chain combines TRBV30 with TRBJ2-1; D unresolved. CDR1 is GTSNPN, CDR2 SVGIG, per germline (reference sequence). The CDR3 sequence is 14 residues long. Trimming removed 4 bases from V and 0 bases from J, with 10 bases in between.

This chain connects TRBV2 to TRBJ1-1; D is unresolved. The CDR3 extends over 15 amino acids. In germline, CDR1 is SNHLY, CDR2 FYNNEI. The germline V and J ends were trimmed by 3 bases and 4 bases, with 15 bases remaining between them. The CDR3 sequence: CASSDSGIWFTEAFF. The CDR3 nucleotides are TGTGCCAGCAGTGATTCGGGGATTTGGTTCACTGAAGCTTTCTTT.

This rearrangement joins TRBV6-5 to TRBJ1-5; TRBD1 might be the D (6 bases). This CDR3 contains 13 residues. Trimming took off 8 bases at V and 10 bases at J, with 18 bases between the two ends. Germline V gene data show CDR1 as MNHEY and CDR2 as SVGAGI. The DNA of the CDR3 is TGTGCCAGCGCCCCGGGGGGGGCGCCACCCCAGCATTTT. Its protein is CASAPGGAPPQHF.

The rearrangement joins TRBV7-9 to TRBJ2-3, with 10 positions matching TRBD2. Germline V gives CDR1 SEHNR, CDR2 FQNEAQ (reference sequence). This CDR3 contains 17 residues. The V gene end was trimmed by 2 bases and the J gene end by 5 bases; junction bases not matched to a gene: 10. The DNA of the CDR3 is TGTGCCAGCAGCTTAAGGAAGAGCGGGAGGGCGGGAGATACGCAGTATTTT. Residues: CASSLRKSGRAGDTQYF.